This T cell receptor beta chain was profiled in a study of technical replicates of blood from four donors. The ends lost 5 bases at V and 10 bases at J; junction bases unmatched: 11. The CDR3 extends over 14 amino acids. Germline V gene data show CDR1 as MNHEY and CDR2 as SMNVEV (reference sequence). Generated by immunoSEQ multiplex PCR, the TCRdb table keeps only in-frame clones and is missing some. The table has more than 75,000 clones, just under 95% seen once. Sequenced material: T cells isolated from PBMCs. This clonotype originated in a human donor in good health. V and J are TRBV27 and TRBJ2-1; 7 nucleotides agree with TRBD2. The CDR3 nucleotides are TGTGCCAGCAGTCAAACCTCTAGGGGACTAGAGCAGTTCTTC. Translated: CASSQTSRGLEQFF.